A single sample gave rise to the 5 T cell receptor beta chains below, sequenced in a study of cytomegalovirus exposure and HLA in healthy donors. Clones were read by immunoSEQ multiplex PCR, and TCRdb kept only the in-frame ones, dropping some. The table includes nearly 200,000 clones, about 79% detected once. Sequencing used PBMCs. The receptors come from a woman in her twenties or thirties in good health and CMV-seropositive.

The chain joins TRBV29-1 to TRBJ2-7, with TRBD1 as a possible D gene (7 bases). Looked up from germline, CDR1 is SQVTM and CDR2 is ANQGSEA. The CDR3 sequence is 15 residues long. Trimming pared 6 bases from V and 3 bases from J, leaving 21 bases between. CDR3 DNA: TGCAGCGTGGAGGGTAAGGGGGCGGTCGGCTACGAGCAGTACTTC. It translates to CSVEGKGAVGYEQYF.

The chain combines TRBV2 with TRBJ2-6; D possibly corresponds to TRBD2 (5 bases). Trimming left V 4 bases short and J 5 bases short, with 18 bases between. In germline, CDR1 is SNHLY, CDR2 FYNNEI. This CDR3 is 17 amino acids long. The CDR3 coding sequence is TGTGCCAGCAGTGCGGAGGCCACCATCAGGAGGGCCAACGTCCTGACTTTC. Translation: CASSAEATIRRANVLTF.

V gene TRBV11-3 combines with J gene TRBJ2-1; D unresolved. CDR3 size: 15 residues. V gave up 1 base and J gave up 0 bases, with 7 bases separating them. Germline V lookup: CDR1 SGHNT, CDR2 YENEEA. DNA for the CDR3: TGTGCCAGCAGCTTAGCGTTCAGCTCCTACAATGAGCAGTTCTTC. Its translation is CASSLAFSSYNEQFF.

The V call is TRBV5-1, the J call TRBJ2-7; 8 bases are shared with TRBD1. The CDR3 runs 13 residues. The junction had 5 bases not matched to a gene; V was cut back by 3 bases and J by 6 bases. Germline assignment: CDR1 SGHRS and CDR2 YFSETQ. The CDR3 reads CASSSETGGEQYF. The CDR3, as DNA: TGCGCCAGCAGCTCGGAAACAGGGGGCGAGCAGTACTTC.

This rearrangement joins TRBV5-5 to TRBJ2-7; a possible D gene is TRBD2 (5 bases). Per the germline V gene, CDR1 is SGHKS and CDR2 is YYEKEE (reference sequence). The CDR3 is 10 amino acids. The germline V and J ends were trimmed by 6 bases and 9 bases, with 10 bases remaining between them. CDR3 region: CASTSGRQYF. For the CDR3, the DNA is TGTGCCAGCACCTCGGGGAGGCAGTACTTC.